The rows below give T cell receptor beta chains drawn from one sample of a study of cytomegalovirus exposure and HLA in healthy donors. Method: immunoSEQ multiplex PCR; TCRdb's copy keeps in-frame clones and lacks some. The table records 150,000 to 200,000 clones, about 81% of them present only once. The source material was PBMCs. The origin of the receptors is a woman under 30 in good health and CMV-seropositive. The CDR3 runs from the conserved cysteine through the conserved F or W.

cdr3_length v_call cdr3_aa
11 TRBV29-1 CSATGGDGYTF
14 TRBV7-8 CASSLQGGTQPQHF
15 TRBV7-2 CASSPQIGGNQPQHF
13 TRBV7-9 CAMSLVGTGELFF
15 TRBV6-5 CASSYSRYSNQPQHF
11 TRBV19 CASSSGYGYTF
15 TRBV7-9 CASSLGDRDQETQYF
14 TRBV6-1 CATSGLVGVNEQFF
15 TRBV6-6 CASSSPRQMNTEAFF
14 TRBV30 CAWSTGGMTGEAFF
16 TRBV6-6 CASSRGQSSGANVLTF
15 TRBV9 CASSVVGLAQETQYF
15 TRBV9 CASSVGTRYQETQYF